This T cell receptor beta chain originates from a study of blood T cell repertoires in COVID-19. Assay used: immunoSEQ multiplex PCR; TCRdb lists only in-frame clones, some missing. The sample shows tens of thousands of clones, 90% to 95% of them seen only once. The CDR3 is 13 amino acids. Germline V gives CDR1 MDHEN, CDR2 SYDVKM. V lost 6 bases to trimming and J lost 1 base, with 9 bases between them. The rearrangement uses TRBV28 and TRBJ1-1; the D is unclear. The specimen sequenced was peripheral blood. The TCR originated in a human donor in a cohort sampled during active COVID-19. The CDR3 loop reads CASRSRPNTEAFF. In DNA, the CDR3 is TGTGCCAGCAGGAGCAGGCCGAACACTGAAGCTTTCTTT.